These T cell receptor beta chains were read from a single sample in a study of T cell responses to AZD1222 COVID-19 vaccine. The protocol was immunoSEQ multiplex PCR, while the TCRdb copy is restricted to in-frame clones and leaves out a portion. The table shows some 90,000 clones, with roughly 85% occurring only once. The source material was peripheral blood, sampled on day 0 of AZD1222 vaccination. The origin of the receptors is an adult in good health. The CDR3 runs from the conserved cysteine through the conserved F or W. D genes are given only for firm matches. Some rows mark clone size as missing; the rest say once, few, many or name a class of expanded clone.

clone size,J gene,V gene,D gene,CDR3 DNA,CDR3 protein
-,TRBJ1-4,TRBV4-1,TRBD1,TGCGCCAGCAGCCTGTTACCAGGGGGCGGTGAAAAACTGTTTTTT,CASSLLPGGGEKLFF
once,TRBJ2-1,TRBV3-1/TRBV3-2,TRBD2,TGTGCCAGCAGCCAAGGGATAGCGGGAGGGGCCTACAATGAGCAGTTCTTC,CASSQGIAGGAYNEQFF
-,TRBJ2-2,TRBV5-1,-,TGCGCCAGCAGCTCCTCTAGCGATCGGGCCACCGGGGAGCTGTTTTTT,CASSSSSDRATGELFF
once,TRBJ2-1,TRBV7-8,TRBD2,TGTGCCAGCAGCCCACTAGCGGGAAGCATCTGGGAGCAGTTCTTC,CASSPLAGSIWEQFF
few,TRBJ1-5,TRBV19,-,TGTGCCAGTAATCCCGTTGGCAATCAGCCCCAGCATTTT,CASNPVGNQPQHF
-,TRBJ1-2,TRBV28,TRBD1,TGTGCCAGCAGTCAGCGGACAGGGGGCATCTCTGGCTACACCTTC,CASSQRTGGISGYTF
-,TRBJ1-4,TRBV9,-,TGTGCCAGCAGCCCAGAGGGCGCAACTAATGAAAAACTGTTTTTT,CASSPEGATNEKLFF
-,TRBJ2-3,TRBV7-2,TRBD2,TGTGCCAGCAGCTTATTCCTAGCGGGAGGAGTAGATACGCAGTATTTT,CASSLFLAGGVDTQYF
-,TRBJ1-4,TRBV28,-,TGTGCCAGCAGTGCCCCCCTGCCAACTAATGAAAAACTGTTTTTT,CASSAPLPTNEKLFF
-,TRBJ2-5,TRBV20-1,-,TGCAGTGCAATTGCACAAGAGACCCAGTACTTC,CSAIAQETQYF
-,TRBJ1-2,TRBV19,-,TGTGCCAGTAGTTCCACCGGCAGAGCTAACTATGGCTACACCTTC,CASSSTGRANYGYTF
-,TRBJ1-5,TRBV3-1/TRBV3-2,-,TGTGCCAGCAGCCAAGGGTCCTTTACGGACAGTAGCAATCAGCCCCAGCATTTT,CASSQGSFTDSSNQPQHF
-,TRBJ2-1,TRBV4-2,-,TGTGCCAGCAGCCAAGAACCCCAAGGAAAGCTCGATGAGCAGTTCTTC,CASSQEPQGKLDEQFF
-,TRBJ1-4,TRBV7-2,TRBD1,TGTGCCAGCAGCTTGCACCCGGGACAGGGTACCGATGAAAAACTGTTTTTT,CASSLHPGQGTDEKLFF
-,TRBJ2-5,TRBV5-1,TRBD2,TGCGCCAGCAGCTTGGTCTCGGGACTAGCGGGAGTCGAACAAGAGACCCAGTACTTC,CASSLVSGLAGVEQETQYF
-,TRBJ1-5,TRBV5-1,-,TGCGCCAGCAGCCCGGACGGCACACGTCATCAGGCCCAGCATTTT,CASSPDGTRHQAQHF
-,TRBJ1-4,TRBV6-5,TRBD1,TGTGCCAGCAGCAGAACAGGGGGGGGTGAAAAACTGTTTTTT,CASSRTGGGEKLFF
-,TRBJ2-7,TRBV19,-,TGTGCCAGTAGTCCCTTCACAGGGAACTCCTACGAGCAGTACTTC,CASSPFTGNSYEQYF
-,TRBJ2-7,TRBV5-1,-,TGCGCCAGCAGCTCCGGCCCAGGGATCGACTACGAGCAGTACTTC,CASSSGPGIDYEQYF
-,TRBJ1-6,TRBV20-1,-,TGCAGTGCCCCCGAACAGGTTACCCTCCACTTT,CSAPEQVTLHF
-,TRBJ2-1,TRBV7-2,TRBD2,TGTGCCAGCAGCTCCCCCGTAACTAGCGGGGGACTCAATGAGCAGTTCTTC,CASSSPVTSGGLNEQFF
-,TRBJ2-3,TRBV9,-,TGTGCCAGCAGCGTAGCTGGCGGCATCACAGATACGCAGTATTTT,CASSVAGGITDTQYF
-,TRBJ2-2,TRBV7-2,-,TGTGCCAGCATCCCACAACCGGGGGCCGGGGAGCTGTTTTTT,CASIPQPGAGELFF
-,TRBJ2-6,TRBV7-9,-,TGTGCCAGCAGCCCCCGGGCGTCCTCTGGGGCCAACGTCCTGACTTTC,CASSPRASSGANVLTF
once,TRBJ1-5,TRBV5-5,-,TGTGCCAGCAGCTTGAGGGCCCTAATAGATAGCAATCAGCCCCAGCATTTT,CASSLRALIDSNQPQHF
-,TRBJ2-7,TRBV3-1/TRBV3-2,-,TGTGCCAGCGGACTATCCTTGAGGGCCAACGAGCAGTACTTC,CASGLSLRANEQYF
-,TRBJ1-2,TRBV28,TRBD1,TGTGCCAGCAGTTTTTCGGGACAGGGGGCTCGCGGCTACACCTTC,CASSFSGQGARGYTF
-,TRBJ2-1,TRBV7-2,-,TGTGCCAGCAGCTTAACACGGACAGTTTACAATGAGCAGTTCTTC,CASSLTRTVYNEQFF
-,TRBJ1-2,TRBV6-1,-,TGTGCCAGCAGTGAATCGCATCAGGACGGCTACACCTTC,CASSESHQDGYTF
-,TRBJ2-7,TRBV28,-,TGTGCCAGCAGTTTTCTACTAGCCTACGAGCAGTACTTC,CASSFLLAYEQYF
few,TRBJ2-7,TRBV19,-,TGTGCCAGTAGTATAAGTGACAGCTTCTACGAGCAGTACTTC,CASSISDSFYEQYF
once,TRBJ2-7,TRBV28,TRBD1,TGTGCCAGCAGTTTTAGGCAGGGGGACGAGCAGTACTTC,CASSFRQGDEQYF
-,TRBJ2-7,TRBV21-1,-,TGTGCCAGCAACACTAGGTCACTTACCTACGAGCAGTACTTC,CASNTRSLTYEQYF
-,TRBJ1-2,TRBV19,-,TGTGCCACCCTCGAGTATGGCTACACCTTC,CATLEYGYTF
-,TRBJ1-1,TRBV5-4,-,TGTGCCAGCAGCTGGGGGACGGGAAACACTGAAGCTTTCTTT,CASSWGTGNTEAFF
-,TRBJ2-7,TRBV5-4,TRBD1,TGTGCCAGCAGCCGGGGACAGGCGGAGCAGTACTTC,CASSRGQAEQYF
-,TRBJ1-4,TRBV7-9,TRBD1,TGTGCCAGCAGCTTTGAGACAGGGTTAGGAGAAAAACTGTTTTTT,CASSFETGLGEKLFF
-,TRBJ2-1,TRBV6-4,TRBD1,TGTGCCAGCAGTGACTCCTCAGGGGGCAGGAATGAGCAGTTCTTC,CASSDSSGGRNEQFF
-,TRBJ2-7,TRBV19,-,TGTGCCAGTAGAACTACCGGGACTTCATCCTACGAGCAGTACTTC,CASRTTGTSSYEQYF
-,TRBJ1-2,TRBV12-3/TRBV12-4,TRBD1,TGTGCCAGCAAAGACAGGGCGGGCTATGGCTACACCTTC,CASKDRAGYGYTF
-,TRBJ1-1,TRBV30,-,TGTGCCTGGAGTGTAAAATGGGCTATCGGGGGCACTGAAGCTTTCTTT,CAWSVKWAIGGTEAFF